This T cell receptor (beta chain) was documented in a study of control samples from healthy donors and cancer patients. Germline CDR1 reads SGHAT; CDR2 reads FQNNGV. Between the trimmed V and J ends, which lost 0 bases and 16 bases, there was a span of 18 bases. The CDR3 has 14 amino acids. This table comes from immunoSEQ multiplex PCR, and its TCRdb copy is limited to in-frame clones, with some not included. The sample shows around 170,000 clones, 90% to 95% of them seen only once. The sample was blood. This clonotype was sampled from a man aged 25-45 years in good health. The gene calls are TRBV11-2 and TRBJ1-4; D is undetermined. The CDR3 DNA follows: TGTGCCAGCAGCTTAGACCGGATTGGTCACCCCGGGTTTTTT. This sequence encodes CASSLDRIGHPGFF.